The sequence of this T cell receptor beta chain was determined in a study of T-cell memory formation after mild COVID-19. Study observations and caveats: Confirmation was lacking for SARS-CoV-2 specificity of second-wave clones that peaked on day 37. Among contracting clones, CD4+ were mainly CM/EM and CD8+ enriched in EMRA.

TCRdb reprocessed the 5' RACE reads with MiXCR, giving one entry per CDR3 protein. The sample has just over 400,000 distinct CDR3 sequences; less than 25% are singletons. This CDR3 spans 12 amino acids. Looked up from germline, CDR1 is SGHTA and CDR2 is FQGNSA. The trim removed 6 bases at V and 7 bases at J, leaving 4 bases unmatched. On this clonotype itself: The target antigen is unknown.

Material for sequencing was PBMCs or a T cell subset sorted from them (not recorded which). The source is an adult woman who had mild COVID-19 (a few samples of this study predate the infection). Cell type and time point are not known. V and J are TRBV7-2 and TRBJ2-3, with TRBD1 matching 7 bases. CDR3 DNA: TGTGCCAGCAGGAGGACAGGTTATACGCAGTATTTT. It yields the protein CASRRTGYTQYF.